This TCR beta chain was documented in a study of human T cells and chemical hapten exposure. The study used a library that attached unique molecular identifiers to individual cDNA molecules. TCRdb re-called the RACE reads with MiXCR, one entry per CDR3 protein. Of around 120,000 distinct CDR3 sequences in the sample, roughly 13% were seen once. This clonotype has a count of ten or more. The CDR3 is made up of 13 amino acids. V lost 3 bases and J lost 0, with 5 bases in between. Documented time point: patch test 1, 2 weeks after DPC sensitization. The treatment denotes: therapeutic diphenylcyclopropenone sensitization with weekly scalp DPC.

The receptor was isolated from a man in his late teens or twenties with alopecia areata. Some clones in this sample may be carry-over from other donors' samples. Material: whole blood, obtained in connection with sensitization to the hapten diphenylcyclopropenone (DPC). This sequence joins TRBV12-3 or TRBV12-4 and TRBJ1-2, with no clear D. The CDR3 spells CASSFGPNYGYTF. The CDR3 coding sequence is TGTGCCAGCAGTTTTGGGCCTAACTATGGCTACACCTTC.